This TCR beta chain was documented in a study of beta chain features in type 1 diabetes. Sorting of CD4+ naive, central memory, regulatory and stem cell-like memory cells was performed via CD45RO/CCR7/CD25/CD127/CD95/CD27. Notes on the study in general: Across all four CD4+ subsets, people with type 1 diabetes showed modestly shorter TCRB CDR3s. Patients' naive, central memory and Treg TCRB repertoires seemed closer to one another than those of healthy donors. Cells with high TCR expression could be over-represented when cDNA is sequenced.

With respect to this clone: Antigen unknown.

V was clipped by 4 bases and J by 3 bases, with 9 bases between them. The CDR3 runs to 13 residues. CDR1 is LNHDA, CDR2 SQIVND, per germline (reference sequence). The investigators reverse transcribed all of the isolated RNA, so they sequenced expressed TCRB transcripts. It was found that naive, central memory and regulatory T cell samples averaged around 3.5 million reads. Repertoires were generated with immunoSEQ multiplex PCR, while TCRdb's copy carries only in-frame clones and drops some. The table shows about 650,000 clones, with 12% occurring only once. Sequences were obtained from naive CD4+ T cells from blood. The J gene is TRBJ2-5, the V gene TRBV19; D not resolved. The sequence derives from a man younger than 40 with type 1 diabetes. The CDR3 region is CASSKGYKETQYF. The CDR3 coding sequence is TGTGCCAGTAGTAAGGGCTACAAAGAGACCCAGTACTTC.